Below are 3 T cell receptor beta chains sequenced from a single sample in a study of blood T cells in healthy people across ages. A second PCR of roughly 7 to 11 cycles used a sample-barcoded 5' primer and a J-beta primer mix. TCRdb passed the 5' RACE reads through MiXCR, listing each CDR3 protein once. This sample has 1.5 million or so distinct CDR3 sequences; less than 45% occur once, and the top ten carry just over 4%. The sample comprised blood. These receptors were taken from a woman between 18 and 29 years old in good health.

As regards this clonotype: A junction boundary mismatches the germline segment, possibly from a read error. The rearrangement joins TRBV7-2 to TRBJ2-5, with D unclear. CDR1 is SGHTA and CDR2 is FQGNSA in the germline V gene. CDR3 length: 14 amino acids. CDR3 protein: CASSLGIAAETQYF. The CDR3, as DNA: TGTGCCAGCAGCTTAGGAATAGCTGCCGAGACCCAATACTTC.

This clonotype was seen many times. At one boundary the junction diverges from the germline segment, which might be a read error. The chain recombines TRBV7-2 with TRBJ1-2; maybe TRBD1 (6 bases). The CDR3 contains 13 residues. Germline CDR1 SGHTA, CDR2 FQGNSA. The CDR3 nucleotides read TGTGCCAGCAGTTTAGGGGGGGTATATGGCTACACCTTC. Translation: CASSLGGVYGYTF.

The rearrangement uses TRBV20-1 and TRBJ2-3; the D gene is possibly TRBD2 (5 bases). V was trimmed by 3 bases and J by 6 bases, leaving 19 bases between them. Germline V gene data show CDR1 as DFQATT and CDR2 as SNEGSKA (reference sequence). The length of the CDR3 is 15 residues. The CDR3 protein is CSASPTTGSWDTQYF. CDR3 DNA sequence: TGCAGTGCTAGTCCGACTACCGGGTCATGGGATACGCAGTATTTT.